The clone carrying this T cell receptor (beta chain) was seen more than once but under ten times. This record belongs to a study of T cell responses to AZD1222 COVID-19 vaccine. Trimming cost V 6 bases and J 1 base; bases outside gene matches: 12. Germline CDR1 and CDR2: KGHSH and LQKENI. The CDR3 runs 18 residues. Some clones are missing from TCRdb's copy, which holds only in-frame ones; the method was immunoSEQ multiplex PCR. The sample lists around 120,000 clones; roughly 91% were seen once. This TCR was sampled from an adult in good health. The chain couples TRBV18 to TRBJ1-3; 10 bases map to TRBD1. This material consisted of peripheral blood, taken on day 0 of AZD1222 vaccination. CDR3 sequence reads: CASSPTRTGGMSGNTIYF. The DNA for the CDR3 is TGTGCCAGCTCCCCGACTCGGACAGGGGGAATGTCTGGAAACACCATATATTTT.